This T cell receptor (beta chain) was observed in a study of metastatic and nonmetastatic thyroid tumors. Study details: The study looked at repertoires side by side in blood and in tumor or nodule tissue from malignant and benign thyroid patients.

The CDR3 covers 13 residues. CDR1 is MNHEY, CDR2 SMNVEV, per germline (reference sequence). The germline V and J ends were trimmed by 3 bases and 8 bases, with 13 bases remaining between them. Every patient underwent thyroid surgery untreated. TCRdb recomputed clones from the PCR reads via MiXCR. Of around 38,000 clones detected, 25% to 30% appear once; the ten largest clones hold around 9.5%. This receptor was obtained from a female donor with papillary thyroid cancer or a benign thyroid nodule (not recorded which). Some clones in this sample may be carry-over from other donors' samples. The sequencing sample was made of blood. The rearrangement uses TRBV27 and TRBJ1-2, with D perhaps matching TRBD1 (5 bases). CDR3 nucleotides: TGTGCCAGCAGTTTTGCCGGGGCGAGAGGCTACACCTTC. As protein: CASSFAGARGYTF.